The rows below give T cell receptor beta chains drawn from one sample of a study of control samples from healthy donors and cancer patients. Only in-frame clones appear in the TCRdb table, and some are missing; sequencing was by immunoSEQ multiplex PCR. The sample consists of around 180,000 clones, roughly 88% of them appearing once. Material for sequencing was blood. These receptors originate from a woman under 40 in good health. The CDR3 runs from the conserved cysteine through the conserved F or W. The D gene is left open where the match is weak.

>NA|TRBJ2-1|TRBV3-1/TRBV3-2
TGTGCCAGCAGCCAAACCCGGACAGCCAATGAGCAGTTCTTC
CASSQTRTANEQFF
>TRBD2|TRBJ2-7|TRBV14
TGTGCCAGCAGCCAAGGTACGGAGGGAGGGAGAAAAAACTACGAGCAGTACTTC
CASSQGTEGGRKNYEQYF
>NA|TRBJ1-1|TRBV19
TGTGCCAGTAGTATAGGAGGCGTGTCCCTGAACACTGAAGCTTTCTTT
CASSIGGVSLNTEAFF
>TRBD1|TRBJ1-6|TRBV5-1
TGCGCCAGCAGCCCGACGGGGACAGTTTATAGCTCCTATAATTCACCCCTCCACTTT
CASSPTGTVYSSYNSPLHF
>TRBD2|TRBJ2-5|TRBV18
TGTGCCAGCTCACCACCGGCTAGCGGGGGCCAAGAGATCCAGTACTTC
CASSPPASGGQEIQYF
>NA|TRBJ2-3|TRBV6-5
TGTGCCAGCAGCGCGTATAAGGATACGCAGTATTTT
CASSAYKDTQYF
>NA|TRBJ2-7|TRBV7-9
TGTGCCAGCAGCTTCGCTCCAAGTCCCTCCTACGAGCAGTACTTC
CASSFAPSPSYEQYF
>NA|TRBJ2-1|TRBV7-9
TGTGCCAGCAGCTTAGAGGGGCGCGGGAACCTCGGGTACAATGAGCAGTTCTTC
CASSLEGRGNLGYNEQFF
>TRBD2|TRBJ2-1|TRBV5-1
TGCGCCAGCAGCCCGGGACTAGGAAGCGGTGAGCAGTTCTTC
CASSPGLGSGEQFF
>NA|TRBJ1-1|TRBV27
TGTGCCAGCAGTTCCTCGGGCGCGGGGCCTGAAGCTTTCTTT
CASSSSGAGPEAFF
>NA|TRBJ1-6|TRBV30
TGTGCCTGGAGTGACGGGAATTCACCCCTCCACTTT
CAWSDGNSPLHF